The 4 T cell receptor beta chains below were found in one sample sequenced in a study of cytomegalovirus exposure and HLA in healthy donors. Primers for the PCR totalled 60 Vbeta and 13 Jbeta. Profiled with immunoSEQ multiplex PCR; TCRdb holds only in-frame clones, not every one. The sample lists 130,000 to 150,000 clones, 80% occurring once. Sequenced: PBMCs. The receptors derive from a male donor in good health and CMV-seronegative.

This clone has more than one count but fewer than ten. The chain joins TRBV11-2 to TRBJ2-2, with D perhaps TRBD1 (6 bases). The CDR3 runs to 13 residues. Germline V lookup: CDR1 SGHAT, CDR2 FQNNGV. Trimming left V 5 bases short and J 7 bases short, with 11 bases between. Here the CDR3 DNA reads TGTGCCAGCAGCAATGGACAGTTCGGGGAGCTGTTTTTT. Amino acids: CASSNGQFGELFF.

V usage is TRBV5-1 and J usage is TRBJ2-1; TRBD1 agrees at 9 bases. Germline CDR1 SGHRS, CDR2 YFSETQ. The CDR3 length is 14 residues. Trimming at V came to 3 bases and at J to 8 bases, leaving 6 bases not matched to a gene. Here the CDR3 reads CASSWGQGGDEQFF. CDR3 nucleotide sequence: TGCGCCAGCAGCTGGGGACAGGGCGGCGATGAGCAGTTCTTC.

This clone was observed a few times. The chain recombines TRBV11-2 with TRBJ1-3, with TRBD1 matching 10 bases. V lost 4 bases, J lost 0 bases, and 6 bases stayed unmatched. The V gene's germline CDR1 is SGHAT and CDR2 FQNNGV. This CDR3 is 17 amino acids long. The chain's CDR3 is CASSWGQGITSGNTIYF. CDR3 bases: TGTGCCAGCAGCTGGGGACAGGGGATTACCTCTGGAAACACCATATATTTT.

V usage is TRBV5-8 and J usage is TRBJ1-2, with a possible D match to TRBD1 (6 bases). V was cut by 4 bases and J by 8 bases, with 15 bases left in between. Germline CDR1 reads SGHTS; CDR2 reads YDEGEE. This CDR3 has 13 amino acids. The CDR3 here is CASSDGQFLGYTF. The CDR3 bases are TGTGCCAGCAGCGACGGACAGTTTCTGGGCTACACCTTC.